These T cell receptor beta chains were read from a single sample in a study of T-cell reconstitution after alpha-beta-depleted transplantation in children. TCRdb itself ran the PCR reads through MiXCR, one entry per CDR3 protein. The table shows hundreds of thousands of distinct CDR3 sequences, with around 16% occurring only once. The sample was PBMCs, mostly from graft donor cells, taken 360 days after TCRalphabeta/CD19-depleted stem cell transplant. Every receptor here comes from a boy under three years old who had a stem cell transplant for Wiskott-Aldrich syndrome, so the T cells may come from the graft donor. Each CDR3 is given without its conserved first and last residue. The order of the fields is V gene, CDR3 protein.

>TRBV30
AWSVGTGLQETQY
>TRBV12-3/TRBV12-4
ASSRQGQYNEQF
>TRBV20-1
SAPDWTETQY
>TRBV11-1
ASSHGAGWYNEQF
>TRBV7-9
ASSPASDTQY
>TRBV12-3/TRBV12-4
ASSFDSEETQY
>TRBV12-5
ASGLTREGLGYNEQF
>TRBV7-2
ASSLPVLAGGLDEQF
>TRBV6-5
ASSYSMTASTDTQY
>TRBV5-1
ASSSNQETQY
>TRBV5-6
ASSLNRGGTTIY
>TRBV3-1
ASSPRQGREQY
>TRBV12-3/TRBV12-4
ASSLSSGRAGELF
>TRBV19
ASLGYYGYT
>TRBV5-6
ASQGLGGAPPTDTQY
>TRBV6-5
ASSYSVLSGIGTREQY
>TRBV2
ASSALNPYNEQF
>TRBV5-1
ASSWGPRRAKLAKNIQY
>TRBV28
ASSLPRTSGRGRGNEQF
>TRBV7-8
ASSLGAGGTKKDTQY
>TRBV20-1
SARDLGSKETQY
>TRBV7-9
ASSLERGTSYNEQF